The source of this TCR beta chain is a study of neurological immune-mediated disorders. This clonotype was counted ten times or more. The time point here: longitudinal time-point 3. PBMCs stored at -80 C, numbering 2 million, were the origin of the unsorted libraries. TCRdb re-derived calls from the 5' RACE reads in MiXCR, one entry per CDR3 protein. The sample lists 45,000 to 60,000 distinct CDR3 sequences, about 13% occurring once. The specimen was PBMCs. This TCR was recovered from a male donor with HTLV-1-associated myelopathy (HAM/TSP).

The CDR3 nucleotides are TGTGCCAGCGGTGGGGGGAACACAGATACGCAGTATTTT. Translated, it gives CASGGGNTDTQYF. The gene calls are TRBV9 and TRBJ2-3; tentatively, D is TRBD2 (6 bases). Germline V lookup: CDR1 SGDLS, CDR2 YYNGEE. Trimming cost V 7 bases and J 2 bases, with 11 bases left between them. CDR3 length: 13 amino acids.